Presented here are 20 T cell receptor beta chains from one specimen sequenced in a study of T cell responses to AZD1222 COVID-19 vaccine. Here immunoSEQ multiplex PCR was the method, and the copy in TCRdb shows in-frame clones only, minus some. This table has roughly 150,000 clones, 85% to 95% appearing once. Source: peripheral blood, taken on day 0 of AZD1222 vaccination. The receptor source for this set is an adult in good health.

The chain couples TRBV28 to TRBJ2-1; 8 nucleotides line up with TRBD2. Germline loops: CDR1 MDHEN, CDR2 SYDVKM. There are 12 residues in the CDR3. V lost 4 bases and J lost 9; bases outside the gene matches: 2. CDR3 in DNA: TGTGCCAGCAGTTACCGGGGGGGTGAGCAGTTCTTC. It codes for CASSYRGGEQFF.

The V gene is TRBV28, the J gene TRBJ1-5, with D uncertain. Germline lookup yields CDR1 MDHEN and CDR2 SYDVKM. V lost 5 bases and J 6 bases, leaving 11 bases between the germline ends. This CDR3 is 13 amino acids long. CDR3 nucleotide sequence: TGTGCCAGCAGTAATCAGTGGGGTCAGCCCCAGCATTTT. Protein sequence: CASSNQWGQPQHF.

The rearrangement joins TRBV27 to TRBJ2-7, with 8 bases matching TRBD2. Germline values: CDR1 MNHEY, CDR2 SMNVEV (reference sequence). V lost 3 bases to trimming and J lost 7 bases; unmatched junction nucleotides: 5. The CDR3 extends over 13 amino acids. CDR3 nucleotide sequence: TGTGCCAGCAGTTTCGGGGGGGCGCTGGAGCAGTACTTC. Translation gives CASSFGGALEQYF.

This clone was observed a single time. The V gene is TRBV6-6, the J gene TRBJ1-2; D unresolved. There are 13 residues in the CDR3. Germline V gene sequence: CDR1 MNHNY, CDR2 SVGAGI (reference sequence). Between the trimmed V and J ends, which lost 2 bases and 6 bases, there was a span of 10 bases. CDR3: CASSYMQANGYTF. Here the CDR3 DNA reads TGTGCCAGCAGTTACATGCAGGCCAATGGCTACACCTTC.

The CDR3 spells CASSLRVRNTEAFF. The CDR3 DNA reads TGTGCCAGCAGCCTCCGGGTCAGGAACACTGAAGCTTTCTTT. The chain employs TRBV7-2 and TRBJ1-1; D unclear. The CDR3 is 14 residues long. Germline V gene lookup returns CDR1 SGHTA and CDR2 FQGNSA. V gave up 5 bases and J gave up 1 base, with 11 bases separating them.

The chain links TRBV7-9 to TRBJ2-6, with D possibly matching TRBD2 (7 bases). The V and J ends lost 8 bases and 2 bases respectively, with 22 bases between them. The CDR3 length is 18 residues. Germline assignment: CDR1 SEHNR and CDR2 FQNEAQ (reference sequence). The DNA for the CDR3 is TGTGCCAGCCCCGGTCCTGGGGGGGCGCGTACTGGGGCCAACGTCCTGACTTTC. It codes for CASPGPGGARTGANVLTF.

This sequence joins TRBV12-3 or TRBV12-4 and TRBJ1-2; D is uncertain. The V and J ends lost 7 bases and 4 bases respectively, with 10 bases between them. The CDR3 contains 12 residues. The CDR3 spells CASTTPGYGYTF. The CDR3 DNA reads TGTGCCAGCACCACTCCCGGCTATGGCTACACCTTC.

The genes are TRBV7-2 and TRBJ1-3, with no clear D. V lost 1 base and J 7 bases, leaving 14 bases between the germline ends. Germline CDR1 reads SGHTA; CDR2 reads FQGNSA. This CDR3 spans 15 amino acids. The CDR3, as DNA: TGTGCCAGCAGCTTAGGACTCCCCGAAGGCAACACCATATATTTT. Translation gives CASSLGLPEGNTIYF.

The rearrangement joins TRBV14 to TRBJ2-5; D call uncertain. This CDR3 contains 11 residues. Per germline, CDR1 SGHDN and CDR2 FVKESK. Trimming took off 5 bases at V and 10 bases at J, with 11 bases between the two ends. The CDR3 sequence: CASSDYRSQYF. DNA of the CDR3: TGTGCCAGCAGCGATTATAGGAGCCAGTACTTC.

This chain uses TRBV11-3 with TRBJ2-1; 8 nucleotides line up with TRBD1. J was trimmed by 10 bases and V by 4 bases; bases with no gene match: 9. Germline V gene data show CDR1 as SGHNT and CDR2 as YENEEA. CDR3 length: 14 residues. The CDR3 here is CASSSWTGSGEQFF. The CDR3 nucleotides read TGTGCCAGCAGCTCATGGACAGGGTCGGGGGAGCAGTTCTTC.

This clone is a singleton in its sample. The chain has TRBV18 and TRBJ1-1; maybe TRBD1 (5 bases). V dropped 1 base and J dropped 3 bases, with 6 bases sitting between them. CDR1 KGHSH and CDR2 LQKENI come from the germline V gene. The length of the CDR3 is 13 residues. CDR3 loop: CASSPLGDTEAFF. The CDR3 DNA reads TGTGCCAGCTCACCACTAGGGGACACTGAAGCTTTCTTT.

This clone showed up just once. This sequence joins TRBV27 and TRBJ1-6; TRBD1 agrees at 8 bases. Germline V gives CDR1 MNHEY, CDR2 SMNVEV (reference sequence). The CDR3 has 14 amino acids. J was trimmed by 7 bases and V by 8 bases; bases with no gene match: 7. CDR3 amino acids: CASPRTGRNSPLHF. The CDR3 DNA sequence: TGTGCCAGCCCCAGGACAGGGCGGAATTCACCCCTCCACTTT.

The V gene is TRBV6-2 or TRBV6-3, the J gene TRBJ1-1; 10 bases line up with TRBD1. The CDR3 totals 13 residues. Germline V gene sequence: CDR1 MNHEY, CDR2 SVGEGT. Trimming removed 6 bases from V and 6 bases from J; junction bases left unmatched: 4. In nucleotides, the CDR3 is TGTGCCAGCAGCCCGGACAGGGGGGCTGAAGCTTTCTTT. Encoded protein: CASSPDRGAEAFF.

The chain has TRBV11-2 and TRBJ1-1; D gene ambiguous. The CDR3 contains 12 residues. Between the trimmed V and J ends, which lost 1 base and 5 bases, there was a span of 5 bases. CDR1 and CDR2 (germline): SGHAT, FQNNGV. Here the CDR3 reads CASSLVRTEAFF. The CDR3 nucleotides read TGTGCCAGCAGCTTAGTGCGGACTGAAGCTTTCTTT.

The V call is TRBV9, the J call TRBJ2-1; unclear D gene. Germline CDR1 and CDR2: SGDLS and YYNGEE. This CDR3 has 13 residues. Trimming stripped 0 bases from V and 6 bases from J, with 7 bases between. CDR3 nucleotide sequence: TGTGCCAGCAGCGTAGGGCAAGTCAATGAGCAGTTCTTC. This sequence encodes CASSVGQVNEQFF.

V is TRBV6-5 and J is TRBJ2-3; perhaps TRBD1 as D (7 bases). Germline V gene data show CDR1 as MNHEY and CDR2 as SVGAGI. CDR3 length: 15 amino acids. V dropped 6 bases and J dropped 0 bases, with 13 bases sitting between them. CDR3 amino acids: CASSPQGTSTDTQYF. The DNA of the CDR3 is TGTGCCAGCAGCCCACAGGGGACTAGCACAGATACGCAGTATTTT.

The chain carries TRBV10-3 and TRBJ2-3; 8 nucleotides agree with TRBD2. This CDR3 is 14 amino acids long. Unmatched junction bases numbered 9, after V lost 10 bases and J lost 3 bases. Germline assignment: CDR1 ENHRY and CDR2 SYGVKD. The CDR3 DNA follows: TGTGCCAACTTGGGACTAGTGAATACAGATACGCAGTATTTT. Translated: CANLGLVNTDTQYF.

This sequence joins TRBV2 and TRBJ2-7; TRBD1 aligns across 12 bases. CDR3 size: 13 residues. Germline values: CDR1 SNHLY, CDR2 FYNNEI. V lost 6 bases to trimming and J lost 7 bases; unmatched junction nucleotides: 4. CDR3 DNA: TGTGCCAGCAGCAGGGACAGGGGGCGAGAGCAGTACTTC. Protein sequence: CASSRDRGREQYF.

Concerning this clone itself: In this CDR3 the conserved last residue, phenylalanine or tryptophan, is missing, so a read error is likely. The DNA is omitted, as the CDR3 cannot be located on it reliably, and the CDR3 follows TCRdb's listing. The V and J genes are TRBV7-9 and TRBJ2-7. In germline, CDR1 is SEHNR, CDR2 FQNEAQ (reference sequence). The CDR3 is 12 residues long, counting both termini. CDR3 loop: CASSLSDEPVKI.

This chain joins TRBV2 and TRBJ1-1, with D unresolved. CDR1 and CDR2 (germline): SNHLY, FYNNEI. The CDR3 sequence is 12 residues long. V shed 6 bases and J shed 8 bases, with 13 bases lying between them. DNA for the CDR3: TGTGCCAGCAGGGGTTCGACAACCGAAGCTTTCTTT. It yields the protein CASRGSTTEAFF. The whole variable domain, filled in from reference TRBV2 and TRBJ1-1, reads EPEVTQTPSHQVTQMGQEVILRCVPISNHLYFYWYRQILGQKVEFLVSFYNNEISEKSEIFDDQFSVERPDGSNFTLKIRSTKLEDSAMYFCASRGSTTEAFFGQGTRLTVV.